Described below is a single T cell receptor (beta chain) sequence and its context. Antigen: not known. TCRdb's table, derived via immunoSEQ multiplex PCR, lists solely in-frame clones and lacks some. The table lists around 60,000 clones, around 80% of them singletons. PBMCs were not maintained or expanded in culture before analysis. These data are taken from a study of neoadjuvant anti-PD-1 for oral cavity cancer. Germline trimming cut 3 bases from V and 3 bases from J; bases unmatched to any gene: 1. CDR3 length: 13 amino acids. Germline CDR1 is ENHRY and CDR2 is SYGVKD. Study-level findings and limits: Post-nivolumab, blood T cell clonality was significantly elevated in non-responders. With a few patients per group, TCR findings need larger cohorts.

The sequence was obtained from a person between 35 and 79 years old with oral cavity squamous cell carcinoma. V and J are TRBV10-3 and TRBJ2-7; TRBD1 aligns across 8 bases. The sample in question was PBMCs, obtained before nivolumab (anti-PD-1) treatment. CDR3 DNA: TGTGCCATCAGTGAAGGGACAGGCTACGAGCAGTACTTC. Amino acid sequence: CAISEGTGYEQYF.